What follows are 5 T cell receptor beta chains derived from one specimen sequenced in a study of cytomegalovirus exposure and HLA in healthy donors. In the PCR, 60 Vbeta and 13 Jbeta primers were used. Measured with immunoSEQ multiplex PCR; TCRdb has only the in-frame clones, and not every one. The sample contains about 78,000 clones, approximately 57% of which appear only once. Sequencing was done on a sample of PBMCs. These receptors were taken from a man aged 25 to 45 in good health and CMV-seropositive.

The gene calls are TRBV27 and TRBJ2-2, with a possible D match to TRBD2 (5 bases). This CDR3 is 12 amino acids long. V was pared by 3 bases and J by 7 bases, with 6 bases between. The germline V gene has CDR1 MNHEY and CDR2 SMNVEV (reference sequence). The DNA of the CDR3 is TGTGCCAGCAGTTTTGCGGGCGGGGAGCTGTTTTTT. Its protein product is CASSFAGGELFF.

The CDR3 loop is CASSLAFSGGTEAFF. Here the CDR3 DNA reads TGCGCCAGCAGCTTGGCCTTCTCGGGAGGCACTGAAGCTTTCTTT. This rearrangement joins TRBV5-1 to TRBJ1-1, with unresolved D. V lost 0 bases, J lost 4 bases, and 13 bases lay in between. This CDR3 region has 15 residues. Per germline, CDR1 SGHRS and CDR2 YFSETQ.

This sequence joins TRBV25-1 and TRBJ2-1; D perhaps matches TRBD1 (5 bases). Germline V gene data show CDR1 as MGHDK and CDR2 as SYGVNS. Trimming removed 6 bases from V and 10 bases from J, with 10 bases in between. CDR3 size: 11 residues. The CDR3 DNA is TGTGCCAGCAGAGGGGAATTAGAGCAGTTCTTC. Its protein product is CASRGELEQFF.

The count of this clone is one. The CDR3 coding sequence is TGTGCCAGCGGTGGGGCTCCCACTCTGGAGCAGTTCTTC. Protein product: CASGGAPTLEQFF. The V call is TRBV5-6, the J call TRBJ2-1; tentatively, D is TRBD1 (5 bases). The V end lost 7 bases, the J end lost 10 bases, and 18 bases lay between the germline ends. CDR1 is SGHDT and CDR2 is YYEEEE in the germline V gene. This CDR3 is built from 13 residues.

The chain recombines TRBV7-9 with TRBJ1-1; D call uncertain. CDR1 is SEHNR, CDR2 FQNEAQ, per germline (reference sequence). The V end was cut by 3 bases, the J end by 6 bases, with 5 bases between. The CDR3 has 11 amino acids. CDR3 amino acids: CASSFESEAFF. The CDR3 DNA sequence: TGTGCCAGCAGCTTCGAGTCTGAAGCTTTCTTT.